A single T cell receptor (beta chain) is shown here with its context. This clonotype was seen only a few times. Its binding antigen is unknown. Base qualities are missing; no much larger clone stands one base away. The sample originates from a study of blood T cells in healthy people across ages (dated by TCRdb to the mid-2010s). A note on the overall study: In model experiments, template switching captured roughly one uniquely barcoded TCR beta cDNA molecule for every two T cells. Two additional independent replicas of 1 million unique cDNA reads from the same blood draw were analyzed for two donors (one aged 18 to 30 and one aged 80 or older). To track age-related changes in TCR beta repertoire diversity, the study relied on deep sequencing normalized with unique cDNA molecular identifiers. Donors of different ages were randomly distributed across sequencing lanes to avoid experimental bias. Donors were grouped into four age groups: young (average roughly 16 years), middle-aged (39), aged (roughly 67) and long-lived (around 82). General study outcomes and caveats: Observed TCR beta diversity correlated strongly with the percentage of naive T cells measured by flow cytometry. Compared with the aged group, the long-lived group had more naive CD4+ T cells, fewer expanded clones and increased TCR diversity, a pattern suggesting age selection. Because profiling used bulk unsorted PBMCs, naive and antigen-experienced compartments could not be compared conclusively. Observed TCR beta diversity per million T cells fell roughly linearly with age, and a significant reduction was already apparent by age roughly 40. The CMV infection status of donors was not known, potentially confounding age-related changes in expanded clonotypes. Estimates of total diversity based on one million sequenced T cells were regarded as lower bounds and as underestimates.

There are 15 amino acids in the CDR3, from cysteine to phenylalanine inclusive. The read is trimmed to its CDR3 DNA, 45 bases read in frame from base 1. For CDR1 and CDR2, the germline V gene lists SGHAT and FQNNGV. From V the trimming removes 5 bases and from J it removes 3 bases, while the gene matches leave 8 bases of the junction unaccounted for. Library preparation was by 5' RACE. The reads were generated on an Illumina HiSeq 2500. A second PCR of about 6 to 12 cycles was run with a J-beta primer mix and a sample-barcoded 5' primer. A template-switch 5' adaptor carrying 12 random nucleotides introduced a unique molecular identifier onto each TCR beta cDNA molecule. At least 2.5 million CDR3-containing paired-end reads were obtained from each sample. The Mint cDNA synthesis kit, primed by a TRBC-specific oligonucleotide, was used to synthesize first-strand cDNA from all RNA. All cDNA was treated with uracil-DNA glycosylase and then went through a first 18-cycle PCR with the universal primers M1SS and BC2_uni_R. Turning to the authors' computational methods: For normalization, 1 million high-quality reads, each with a distinct molecular identifier, were randomly selected from each sample. Reads sharing molecular identifiers were discarded rather than binned into consensus sequences. MiTCR, run with a Q25 quality threshold and the strictest error-elimination algorithm, handled CDR3 identification, clonotype clustering and error correction. Lower-bound total TCR beta diversity was estimated with a nonparametric unseen species model using Euler transformation. TCRdb reprocessed the public reads (quality trimming at Q25 with fastp, clone calling with MiXCR) and kept in-frame beta chains. Records with the same CDR3 protein are collapsed into one entry carrying the most frequent genes and DNA. The authors' filters were not applied to this entry. Present in this sample are roughly 1.5 million distinct CDR3 sequences, approximately 39% of which were seen just once. More than 4% of the sample is taken by the ten largest.

The donors were some 39 Caucasian individuals from Russia, aged about 6 to 100 years, who were systemically healthy. Each donor gave approximately 9.4 milliliters of peripheral blood, drawn into EDTA-treated Vacutainer tubes. Ficoll-Paque density-gradient centrifugation was used to isolate PBMCs, with at least 6.5 million per sample. Total RNA was extracted from PBMCs with Trizol reagent, with at least 5 micrograms obtained per sample. For every donor, an aliquot of PBMCs went through flow cytometry to measure the percentages of naive CD45RAhigh/CD27high T cells. The source of this sequence is a woman aged 18-29 years in good health. The chain is assembled from TRBV11-2 and TRBJ2-7; TRBD1 lines up with 9 middle nucleotides. Material: blood. The CDR3 region reads CASSLGQGWFYEQYF. The DNA sequence is as follows: TGTGCCAGCAGCCTCGGACAGGGGTGGTTCTACGAGCAGTACTTC.